This T cell receptor (beta chain) was identified during a study of T cell responses to AZD1222 COVID-19 vaccine. With regard to this clone: Its antigen is not identified.

The study, taken as a whole, reports: Only after the peak T cell response were repertoires sampled. Among spike-specific TCRs, nearly half reportedly target unmutated variant regions. Clonal diversity was possibly underestimated, and white British individuals and females predominated among donors.

The CDR3 contains 12 residues. CDR1 is WSHSY and CDR2 is SAAADI in the germline V gene. V lost 10 bases and J 7 bases, leaving 11 bases between the germline ends. Only in-frame clones appear in the TCRdb table, and some are missing; sequencing was by immunoSEQ multiplex PCR. The table lists approximately 120,000 clones, about 89% of them singletons, with 11% in the top ten. The V and J genes are TRBV10-2 and TRBJ1-6; no definite D call. The specimen was peripheral blood, collected on day 0 of MenACWY control vaccination. The TCR originated in an adult in good health. CDR3 region: CATGPGNSPLHF. The CDR3 DNA is TGCGCCACCGGACCCGGCAATTCACCCCTCCACTTT.